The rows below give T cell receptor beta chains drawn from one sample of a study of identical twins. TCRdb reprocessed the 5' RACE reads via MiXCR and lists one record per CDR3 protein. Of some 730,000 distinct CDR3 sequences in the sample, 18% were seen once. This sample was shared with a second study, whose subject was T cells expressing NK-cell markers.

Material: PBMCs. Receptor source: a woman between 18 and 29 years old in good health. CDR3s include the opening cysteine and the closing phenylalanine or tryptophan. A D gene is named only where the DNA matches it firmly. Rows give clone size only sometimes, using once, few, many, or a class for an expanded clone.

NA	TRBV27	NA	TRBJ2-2	CASRPWGGSTGELFF	TGTGCCAGCAGGCCGTGGGGAGGCTCCACCGGGGAGCTGTTTTTT
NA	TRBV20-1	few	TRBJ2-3	CSASGTTNTQYF	TGCAGTGCTAGCGGGACCACAAATACGCAGTATTTT
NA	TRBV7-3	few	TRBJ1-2	CASSFGGNDGYTF	TGTGCCAGCAGCTTCGGTGGGAACGATGGCTACACCTTC
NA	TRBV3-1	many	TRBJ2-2	CASSQVTLGELFF	TGTGCCAGCAGCCAAGTAACCCTCGGGGAGCTGTTTTTT
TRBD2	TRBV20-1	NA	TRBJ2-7	CSARDQGLAASYEQYF	TGCAGTGCTAGAGACCAAGGACTAGCGGCCTCCTACGAGCAGTACTTC
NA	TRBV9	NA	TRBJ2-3	CASSKGTDTQYF	TGTGCCAGCAGCAAAGGTACAGATACGCAGTATTTT
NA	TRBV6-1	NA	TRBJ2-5	CASTPGGGPKETQYF	TGTGCCAGCACCCCAGGGGGGGGGCCTAAGGAGACCCAGTACTTC
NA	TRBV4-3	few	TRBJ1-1	CASSLGRANTEAFF	TGCGCCAGCAGCCTGGGACGGGCGAACACTGAAGCTTTCTTT
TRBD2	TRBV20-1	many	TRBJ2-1	CSARPAGLAGGSYNEQFF	TGCAGTGCTAGACCCGCGGGACTAGCGGGGGGAAGCTACAATGAGCAGTTCTTC
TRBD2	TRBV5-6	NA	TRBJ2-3	CASSFGAGAPDTQYF	TGTGCCAGCAGCTTCGGGGCGGGAGCCCCAGATACGCAGTATTTT
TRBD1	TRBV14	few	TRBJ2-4	CASSQGTGWNIQYF	TGTGCCAGCAGCCAGGGGACAGGGTGGAACATTCAGTACTTC
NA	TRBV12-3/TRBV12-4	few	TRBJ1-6	CASASRGQRNSPLHF	TGTGCCAGCGCATCACGCGGACAGAGAAATTCACCCCTCCACTTT
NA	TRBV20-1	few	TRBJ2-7	CSARDLWGEDEQYF	TGCAGTGCTAGAGATTTATGGGGGGAAGACGAGCAGTACTTC
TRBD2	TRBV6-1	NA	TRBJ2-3	CASRRGSSGENLYTDTQYF	TGTGCCAGCAGAAGGGGTAGTAGCGGGGAAAACCTCTACACAGATACGCAGTATTTT
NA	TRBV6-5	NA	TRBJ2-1	CASSSPAPVRHNEQFF	TGTGCCAGCAGTTCCCCTGCCCCTGTCCGGCACAATGAGCAGTTCTTC
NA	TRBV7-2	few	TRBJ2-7	CASSYLGWREMTYEQYF	TGTGCCAGCAGCTACCTCGGTTGGCGGGAAATGACCTACGAGCAGTACTTC
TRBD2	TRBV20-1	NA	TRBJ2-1	CSALPTSGGADEQFF	TGCAGTGCCCTCCCGACTAGCGGGGGGGCTGATGAGCAGTTCTTC
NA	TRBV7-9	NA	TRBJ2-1	CASSPGTRGYNEQFF	TGTGCCAGCAGCCCCGGGACAAGAGGCTACAATGAGCAGTTCTTC
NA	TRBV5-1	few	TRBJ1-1	CASSSGGSTEAFF	TGCGCCAGCAGCTCTGGGGGGTCCACTGAAGCTTTCTTT
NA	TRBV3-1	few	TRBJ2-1	CASIGQGYNEQFF	TGTGCCAGCATAGGTCAGGGCTACAATGAGCAGTTCTTC
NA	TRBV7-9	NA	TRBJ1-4	CASSLGATTNEKLFF	TGTGCCAGCAGCTTAGGGGCAACAACTAATGAAAAACTGTTTTTT
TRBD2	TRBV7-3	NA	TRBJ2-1	CASSSRTSGGGEQFF	TGTGCCAGCAGTTCCCGGACTAGCGGGGGTGGGGAGCAGTTCTTC
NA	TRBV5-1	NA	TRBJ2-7	CASGLRGTEPYEQYF	TGCGCCAGCGGTCTTCGGGGGACCGAGCCCTACGAGCAGTACTTC
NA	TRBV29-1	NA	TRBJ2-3	CSVGYGSADTQYF	TGCAGCGTTGGATACGGGAGCGCAGATACGCAGTATTTT
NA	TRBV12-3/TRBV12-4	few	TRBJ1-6	CASSSRAYNSPLHF	TGTGCCAGCAGCTCCCGCGCCTATAATTCACCCCTCCACTTT
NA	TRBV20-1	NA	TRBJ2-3	CSARDPLAGGAADTQYF	TGCAGTGCTAGAGATCCCCTAGCCGGGGGTGCGGCAGATACGCAGTATTTT
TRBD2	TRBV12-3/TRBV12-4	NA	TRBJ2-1	CASSLALPTSIPPTEQFF	TGTGCCAGCAGTTTAGCCCTACCGACTAGCATTCCCCCAACTGAGCAGTTCTTC
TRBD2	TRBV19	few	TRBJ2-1	CATMGGNSYNEQFF	TGTGCCACAATGGGGGGGAACTCCTACAATGAGCAGTTCTTC
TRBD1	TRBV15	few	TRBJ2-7	CATRSTPQQGEQYF	TGTGCCACCCGAAGCACGCCGCAACAGGGGGAGCAGTACTTC
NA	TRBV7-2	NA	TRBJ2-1	CASSFGGAYYNEQFF	TGTGCCAGCAGCTTTGGGGGGGCCTACTACAATGAGCAGTTCTTC
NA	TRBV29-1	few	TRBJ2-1	CSAAVILGDEQFF	TGCAGCGCCGCCGTGATTTTAGGAGATGAGCAGTTCTTC
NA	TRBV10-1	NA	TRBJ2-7	CASSGGPKGYEQYF	TGCGCCAGCAGTGGGGGACCAAAGGGCTACGAGCAGTACTTC
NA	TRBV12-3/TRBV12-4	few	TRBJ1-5	CASTREINQPQHF	TGTGCCAGCACCAGGGAAATCAATCAGCCCCAGCATTTT
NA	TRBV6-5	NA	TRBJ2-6	CASSYDSGANVLTF	TGTGCCAGCAGTTACGATTCTGGGGCCAACGTCCTGACTTTC
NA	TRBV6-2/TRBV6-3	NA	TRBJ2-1	CASTSTQGNTYNEQFF	TGTGCCAGCACATCGACCCAGGGGAACACGTACAATGAGCAGTTCTTC